One sample yielded the 15 T cell receptor beta chains listed below, sequenced in a study of control samples from healthy donors and cancer patients. The table came from immunoSEQ multiplex PCR; TCRdb's copy has only in-frame clones and leaves some out. The sample comprises tens of thousands of clones, roughly 93% of which are singletons, and approximately 2.5% rests with the top ten. The source material was blood. Every receptor here comes from a woman between 25 and 40 years old in good health.

The V call is TRBV6-5, the J call TRBJ1-2, with D possibly being TRBD1 (6 bases). Germline CDR1 reads MNHEY; CDR2 reads SVGAGI. This CDR3 has 14 residues. Trimming cost V 10 bases and J 8 bases, with 23 bases left between them. CDR3: CATQFDGGGYGYTF. Written as DNA, the CDR3 is TGTGCCACCCAGTTTGACGGAGGGGGGTACGGCTACACCTTC.

The chain is built from TRBV2 and TRBJ1-1; the match to TRBD1 covers 8 bases. The trim removed 6 bases at V and 1 base at J, leaving 4 bases unmatched. The CDR3 is made up of 14 amino acids. Per the germline V gene, CDR1 is SNHLY and CDR2 is FYNNEI. The CDR3 spells CASRAGTGNTEAFF. The CDR3 DNA reads as TGTGCCAGCAGAGCAGGGACAGGGAACACTGAAGCTTTCTTT.

The J gene is TRBJ2-1, the V gene TRBV10-3, with TRBD2 matching over 10 bases. There are 14 residues in the CDR3. Trimming took 10 bases from V and 6 from J; bases not matched to a gene: 9. CDR1 is ENHRY, CDR2 SYGVKD, per germline. The CDR3 bases are TGTGCCACCGCGCCTAGCGGGGGTCTCAATGAGCAGTTCTTC. It translates to CATAPSGGLNEQFF.

This chain uses TRBV3-1 (or the pseudogene TRBV3-2) with TRBJ2-6; D tentatively fits TRBD1 or TRBD2 (5 bases each). Germline CDR1 LGHDT, CDR2 YNNKEL (reference sequence). With 1 base removed from V and 0 bases from J, the gap between germline ends came to 19 bases. This CDR3 spans 20 amino acids. In DNA, the CDR3 is TGTGCCAGCAGCCAAGGAGGTTATTTGGCAGGGAGCTCTGGGGCCAACGTCCTGACTTTC. This sequence encodes CASSQGGYLAGSSGANVLTF.

The V gene is TRBV6-1, the J gene TRBJ1-5, with TRBD1 as a possible D gene (5 bases). V gave up 0 bases and J gave up 7 bases, with 13 bases separating them. Germline lookup yields CDR1 MNHNS and CDR2 SASEGT. CDR3 length equals 15 residues. Written as DNA, the CDR3 is TGTGCCAGCAGTGAAGCGCGGGGGGGTTTACAGCCCCAGCATTTT. The encoded protein is CASSEARGGLQPQHF.

The chain uses TRBV9 and TRBJ2-1; 9 nucleotides align to TRBD2. This CDR3 has 15 amino acids. Unmatched junction bases numbered 6, after V lost 1 base and J lost 7 bases. Germline loops: CDR1 SGDLS, CDR2 YYNGEE. The CDR3 spells CASSVRAGGTNEQFF. CDR3 bases: TGTGCCAGCAGCGTACGAGCGGGGGGTACGAATGAGCAGTTCTTC.

To note about this clone: The junction differs from germline at one of its ends, possibly a read error. The chain joins TRBV16 to TRBJ1-5; possible D gene TRBD1, 6 bases. The germline CDR1 and CDR2 sequences are KGHSY and FQNENV. The CDR3 spans 14 residues. The CDR3 sequence is CASRQQGSNQPQHF. Here the CDR3 DNA reads TGTGCCAGCCGCCAACAGGGTAGCAATCAGCCCCAGCATTTT.

This sequence joins TRBV28 and TRBJ1-2; the D is unclear. There are 12 residues in the CDR3. CDR1 and CDR2 (germline): MDHEN, SYDVKM. V lost 5 bases and J 5 bases, leaving 9 bases between the germline ends. CDR3 bases: TGTGCCAGCAGTCCACGACTTTATGGCTACACCTTC. Translated, it gives CASSPRLYGYTF.

The chain joins TRBV3-1 (or the pseudogene TRBV3-2) to TRBJ1-2, with 9 bases fitting TRBD1. Per the germline V gene, CDR1 is LGHDT and CDR2 is YNNKEL (reference sequence). The V gene end was trimmed by 6 bases and the J gene end by 7 bases; junction bases not matched to a gene: 9. The CDR3 is made up of 14 amino acids. CDR3: CASSPDRGLGGYTF. The CDR3 DNA sequence: TGTGCCAGCAGTCCGGACAGGGGTCTTGGTGGCTACACCTTC.

Points on this clone: Within the sample, other DNA sequences also encode this same CDR3. The rearrangement uses TRBV19 and TRBJ1-6; no clear D. V was cut by 1 base and J by 5 bases, with 6 bases left in between. The CDR3 covers 14 residues. CDR1 and CDR2 (germline): LNHDA, SQIVND (reference sequence). In DNA form, the CDR3 reads TGTGCCAGTAGTATAGGGCAGAATAATTCACCCCTCCACTTT. Translating it yields CASSIGQNNSPLHF.

The chain uses TRBV12-3 or TRBV12-4 and TRBJ1-5, with D tentatively TRBD1 (5 bases). This CDR3 region has 11 residues. V was clipped by 4 bases and J by 9 bases, with 7 bases between them. For the CDR3, the DNA is TGTGCCAGCAGTTCCGGGGGGCCCCAGCATTTT. Amino acids: CASSSGGPQHF.

This rearrangement joins TRBV7-9 to TRBJ2-1; D is undetermined. Deletions cut 5 bases from V and 7 bases from J, with 9 bases between. Germline CDR1 reads SEHNR; CDR2 reads FQNEAQ (reference sequence). This CDR3 contains 12 residues. The CDR3 DNA is TGTGCCAGCAGCCAATCGGCTAATGAGCAGTTCTTC. It yields the protein CASSQSANEQFF.

The V gene is TRBV15, the J gene TRBJ2-3; 9 nucleotides agree with TRBD2. Looked up from germline, CDR1 is LNHNV and CDR2 is YYDKDF (reference sequence). The length of the CDR3 is 15 residues. After removal of 1 base from V and 4 bases from J, the junction contained 3 bases not matched to a gene. The CDR3 DNA follows: TGTGCCACCAGCAGAGCTAGCGGGGCGGCAGATACGCAGTATTTT. Translated, it gives CATSRASGAADTQYF.

The V and J genes are TRBV5-8 and TRBJ2-1; D is uncertain. Germline V CDR1 and CDR2: SGHTS, YDEGEE. V lost 0 bases, J lost 8 bases, and 9 bases lay in between. This CDR3 contains 13 residues. Here the CDR3 DNA reads TGTGCCAGCAGCTTGGGAGGTAGGGATGAGCAGTTCTTC. As protein: CASSLGGRDEQFF. The entire variable domain, with the rest obtained from reference TRBV5-8 and TRBJ2-1, is as follows: EAGVTQSPTHLIKTRGQQATLRCSPISGHTSVYWYQQALGLGLQFLLWYDEGEERNRGNFPPRFSGRQFPNYSSELNVNALELEDSALYLCASSLGGRDEQFFGPGTRLTVL.

The CDR3 nucleotides read TGCAGCGTTTCCTGGACAGAGAACACTGAAGCTTTCTTT. Its translation: CSVSWTENTEAFF. This rearrangement joins TRBV29-1 to TRBJ1-1, with D perhaps matching TRBD1 (6 bases). Germline values: CDR1 SQVTM, CDR2 ANQGSEA. V was trimmed by 5 bases and J by 1 base, leaving 11 bases between them. The CDR3 spans 13 residues.